This T cell receptor (beta chain) was sequenced for a study of cytomegalovirus exposure and HLA in healthy donors (dated by TCRdb to 2017 to 2019). Looking at the study overall: An earlier analysis of several hundred of the donors reported about 250 Gb of sequence data and about 100 million unique TCR beta sequences from 150 million to 200 million T cells. To predict cytomegalovirus infection status, the study combined high-throughput TCR immunosequencing, statistical association of individual TCRs with disease status, and machine learning. About 5 DR-DQ haplotypes were handled as single units for association and clustering, since linkage in the cohort was strong. The later analysis used no new phenotypic data to find candidate immune exposures, relying instead on TCR beta sequences and their occurrence across donors. To study patterns of TCR occurrence, a later analysis re-analyzed previously published TCR beta repertoires from 550 to 800 donors and added high-resolution HLA genotyping. Using immunosequencing, the study profiled T cell repertoires from fewer than 850 subjects and related those repertoires to cytomegalovirus serostatus. Besides the first cohort of around 670 subjects, a separate validation cohort made up of roughly 120 different subjects was used. Genome-wide SNP genotypes for about 60% of the 666 donors were used in a later genetic analysis, which treated that subset as a discovery cohort. Among roughly 400 genotyped donors of the cohort, an average of 235,054 unique TCR beta nucleotide sequences were sequenced per donor, about a sixth of them non-productive. Donor age, sex, ethnicity and CMV serostatus were compiled alongside the repertoire data. Of the roughly 400 genotyped donors, approximately 83% fell in the genetic ancestry cluster associated with self-reported Caucasian donors. Approximately 300 gigabases of sequencing data and approximately 93 million unique TCR sequences were included in an early release covering several hundred HLA-typed donors. The aim of the study was to test whether cataloging public T cell receptors could identify signatures of past pathogen exposure. Both class I and class II loci were covered by HLA typing, at four-digit resolution. The number of donors typed differed by locus, with roughly 620-630 for A, B, C, DRB1 and DQB1, roughly 520 for DQA1, over 600 for DPA1, and over 400 for DPB1. Every repertoire in the discovery cohort had been generated on one and the same sequencing platform. In an earlier analysis of more than 550 of the donors, high-throughput TCR beta sequencing was used to judge whether each TCR beta V gene segment behaved as functional or pseudogenic.

Library creation used the immunoSEQ multiplex PCR assay. A mixture of 60 forward primers for TCR Vbeta segments and 13 reverse primers for TCR Jbeta segments was used in the multiplex PCR. The CDR3 region of rearranged TCR beta genes was amplified from genomic DNA with a multiplex PCR assay. Amplified TCR beta libraries were sequenced as 87-base-pair reads on the Illumina HiSeq System. In the authors' own workflow: In a later analysis, tens of millions of unique TCR beta chains were counted across the approximately 640 repertoires, and around 10 million of these chains were shared by at least two donors. To remove PCR and sequencing errors, raw reads were error-corrected and collapsed into unique sequences using a nearest-neighbor algorithm that merged closely related sequences. V, D and J gene segments were assigned by aligning CDR3 sequences to IMGT reference sequences. Each retained sequence needed at least a six-nucleotide match to both a V gene segment and a J gene segment. A rearrangement counted as productive if the CDR3 had no stop codons and remained in frame with V and J, and every other rearrangement counted as non-productive. Following IMGT convention, CDR3 was defined as the stretch from the second conserved V-encoded cysteine to the conserved J-encoded phenylalanine. The earlier analysis of 587 of the donors excluded any sequence lacking an unambiguous match to a single V gene segment. An earlier analysis of several hundred of the donors called V segments functional above 56.7% productive rearrangements and segregating when the between-donor standard deviation exceeded 5%. To diagnose cytomegalovirus status from the catalog of TCR beta chain sequences, a statistical classification framework was built. V and J gene assignment, in a later analysis, came from comparing TCR nucleotide sequences with IMGT/GENE-DB human TR gene sequences. In a later analysis, CDR3 sequences and most-parsimonious VDJ recombination scenarios were assigned using the TCRdist pipeline. In a later analysis, every TCR beta chain was defined by the combination of its CDR3 amino acid sequence and its V-gene family, and reads without a unique V-gene family were dropped. A later analysis removed 600 or so highly shared, low-generation-probability nucleotide sequences to deal with suspected cross-contamination and a sequencing artifact. In a later analysis, a clonal expansion index for each public chain was calculated from normalized within-repertoire ranks of inferred template counts. A later analysis computed generation probabilities with a VDJ recombination model fitted to out-of-frame rearrangements, and checked the results against IGoR. A later analysis scored TCR-TCR, TCR-HLA and TCR-CMV co-occurrence with hypergeometric tests, applying a repertoire-size bias correction to TCR pairs. In a later analysis, false discovery rates were estimated by permuting HLA or CMV assignments 20 times. A later analysis grouped co-occurring TCRs with DBSCAN, adding TCRdist sequence similarity when clustering within HLA-allele-positive subsets. For co-occurrence clustering, repertoires with fewer than 30,000 or more than 120,000 public chains were excluded, along with roughly five repertoires with anomalous nucleotide sharing. TCRdb retrieved this table from immuneACCESS and kept in-frame rearrangements only. Not all clones are present; in checked studies, unresolved V genes account for under half, and no reason is known for the remainder. The V and J calls and the clone size are those of that table, but D and trimming were determined from the DNA. The sample data list about 110,000 clones, and approximately 81% of these were observed just once. 2.2% of the sample belongs to the ten largest clones.

The cohort comprised hundreds of healthy bone marrow donors. At the time of sampling, all cohort members were nominally healthy, though unrecorded immune exposures were likely present. The donor was CMV seronegative and was included in the group of a few hundred seronegative cohort members. Each donor provided a peripheral blood sample, and peripheral blood mononuclear cells were used for TCR beta sequencing. Genomic DNA was extracted from the blood cell samples with the Qiagen DNeasy Blood Extraction Kit. Overall study results and their limits: Some IMGT-functional V segments, including TRBV6-2 and TRBV6-3, could not be told apart with the 87-base-pair reads, so those segments were excluded. In vitro tests confirmed that a few of the cytomegalovirus-associated TCR beta chains recognize cytomegalovirus antigens. A further reported finding was that TCR beta sequences accurately predicted the HLA-A and HLA-B alleles for most subjects in the first cohort. A later analysis associated 16,951 TCR beta sequences with specific HLA alleles at a false discovery rate of 0.05. A later genetic analysis reported fewer N-insertions in productive TCRs among donors in an Asian-associated ancestry cluster than the roughly 700-donor mean. CMV serostatus was the only immune exposure information available for the cohort. The study listed 150 to 200 TCR beta chains as associated with cytomegalovirus. Linkage disequilibrium might explain the correlated functional status among segregating V segments, but an unknown experimental factor could not be ruled out. Only TCR beta chains were sequenced in this cohort, and the absence of alpha or paired-chain data limited detectable features. V-gene and J-gene trimming of TCR beta chains was associated with a missense DCLRE1C variant in a later genetic analysis, and the association was replicated in an independent cohort. According to a later analysis, most CMV-associated TCR beta chains appeared to be HLA-restricted, and the HLA associations seemed to be driven largely by CMV exposure. In a later analysis, HLA-associated TCR beta chains showed more clonal expansion and lower generation probabilities than non-associated chains that were equally common. In an earlier analysis of 587 of the donors, most TCR beta V segments appeared in productive rearrangements about 87% or about 30% of the time, broadly matching IMGT annotations. It was suggested by the authors that the approach could potentially be generalized to other disease states and immunological phenotypes. In a later analysis, TCR association rates were found to vary across HLA loci, with the most associated TCRs seen for DRB1 alleles and the fewest for HLA-C alleles. The presence/absence analyses assumed that sequencing depth was roughly uniform across donors, and that assumption may not be true. When HLA alleles, especially DR and DQ, strongly co-occurred, attributing TCR associations to individual alleles was difficult. About 17 rarely observed V segments, including chromosome 9 orphons, were excluded from the earlier analysis of about 600 of the donors because counts were too low. A later analysis reported that several top co-occurrence clusters appeared linked to parvovirus B19, influenza, CMV and Epstein-Barr virus. Because HLA typing was missing for some donors at each locus, association tests included only the typed subset. Most TCR sequences were seen in very few donors, while some public TCRs were found in many individuals. A cluster of highly shared sequence variants was judged likely to represent a technical artifact of the sequencing pipeline. The classifier was reported to diagnose cytomegalovirus status with high specificity and sensitivity in both the original and validation cohorts.

As concerns this clone: The clone's antigen remains unknown. At one end the junction does not follow the germline gene, possibly because of a read error.

From the germline V gene, CDR1 is SQVTM and CDR2 is ANQGSEA. Taken from cysteine to phenylalanine, the CDR3 has 11 residues. Just the 33-base CDR3 DNA is kept, in frame starting at base 1. The rearranged chain carries TRBV29-1 and TRBJ1-1; the D gene cannot be resolved reliably. This TCR came from a woman between 25 and 40 years old in good health and CMV-seronegative. The sample consisted of PBMCs. Read as DNA, the sequence is TGCAGCGGAACCCACAACAGTGAAGCTTTCTTT. Its protein product is CSGTHNSEAFF. The CDR3 plus the reference TRBV29-1 and TRBJ1-1 genes for the other parts give the full variable domain: SAVISQKPSRDICQRGTSLTIQCQVDSQVTMMFWYRQQPGQSLTLIATANQGSEATYESGFVIDKFPISRPNLTFSTLTVSNMSPEDSSIYLCSGTHNSEAFFGQGTRLTVV.